The 30 T cell receptor beta chains below were found in one sample sequenced in a study of T-cell reconstitution after alpha-beta-depleted transplantation in children. Using unique molecular identifiers, the investigators prepared the TCRbeta library. TCRdb re-analysed the PCR reads in MiXCR, keeping a single row per CDR3 protein. The data contain over 550,000 distinct CDR3 sequences, over 9.5% of them seen just once; the ten biggest clones take up less than 5%. Sequences were derived from PBMCs from the stem cell graft donor, sampled from the stem cell graft. These receptors came from a human donor who donated a stem cell graft to a child with acute myeloid leukemia.

The gene calls are TRBV2 and TRBJ2-1; tentative D call: TRBD2 (6 bases). V was pared by 4 bases and J by 1 base, with 11 bases between. Looked up from germline, CDR1 is SNHLY and CDR2 is FYNNEI. The CDR3 is 15 amino acids. This CDR3 reads CASSVGSGSYNEQFF. The CDR3 region has the DNA TGTGCCAGCAGTGTCGGGAGTGGGTCCTACAATGAGCAGTTCTTC. Looking up the rest from reference TRBV2 and TRBJ2-1 gives the full variable domain: EPEVTQTPSHQVTQMGQEVILRCVPISNHLYFYWYRQILGQKVEFLVSFYNNEISEKSEIFDDQFSVERPDGSNFTLKIRSTKLEDSAMYFCASSVGSGSYNEQFFGPGTRLTVL.

This clonotype was seen at least ten times. CDR3 DNA sequence: TGCAGTGCCCAGGGGCCGGCAAGCACAGATACGCAGTATTTT. Encoded protein: CSAQGPASTDTQYF. This chain joins TRBV20-1 and TRBJ2-3; possible D gene TRBD1, 6 bases. Germline CDR1 DFQATT, CDR2 SNEGSKA (reference sequence). With 6 bases removed from V and 0 bases from J, the gap between germline ends came to 13 bases. The CDR3 extends over 14 amino acids.

The chain links TRBV28 to TRBJ1-4; D is undetermined. The V end lost 5 bases, the J end lost 0 bases, and 13 bases lay between the germline ends. The CDR3 loop spans 16 amino acids. CDR1 is MDHEN, CDR2 SYDVKM, per germline. The CDR3 DNA reads TGTGCCAGCAGTATCCGGACTGTAGCAACTAATGAAAAACTGTTTTTT. Its protein is CASSIRTVATNEKLFF.

This clonotype has ten or more counts. The chain links TRBV27 to TRBJ2-1; D remains ambiguous. In germline, CDR1 is MNHEY, CDR2 SMNVEV (reference sequence). CDR3 size: 13 residues. V was shortened by 4 bases and J by 5 bases, with 9 bases between the two germline ends. Here the CDR3 reads CASSWDPNNEQFF. The CDR3 DNA reads TGTGCCAGCAGTTGGGATCCGAACAATGAGCAGTTCTTC.

The rearrangement links TRBV4-3 to TRBJ2-1, with no clear D. Between the trimmed V and J ends, which lost 0 bases and 4 bases, there was a span of 10 bases. Germline CDR1 LGHNA, CDR2 YSLEER. This CDR3 has 15 residues. CDR3 in amino acids: CASSQDVAAYNEQFF. In DNA form, the CDR3 reads TGCGCCAGCAGCCAAGATGTGGCCGCGTACAATGAGCAGTTCTTC.

This clonotype has more than one count but fewer than ten. This CDR3 is CASSEERGRSNEQFF. The CDR3 bases are TGTGCCAGCAGTGAAGAGCGGGGGAGGTCCAATGAGCAGTTCTTC. The chain uses TRBV2 and TRBJ2-1, with 8 bases matching TRBD2. CDR3 length: 15 amino acids. Germline V gene data show CDR1 as SNHLY and CDR2 as FYNNEI. With V trimmed by 1 base and J by 6 bases, 5 bases remained unmatched. Together with reference TRBV2 and TRBJ2-1, the CDR3 gives the full variable domain: EPEVTQTPSHQVTQMGQEVILRCVPISNHLYFYWYRQILGQKVEFLVSFYNNEISEKSEIFDDQFSVERPDGSNFTLKIRSTKLEDSAMYFCASSEERGRSNEQFFGPGTRLTVL.

Many counts were recorded for this clonotype. This sequence joins TRBV27 and TRBJ1-1, with TRBD1 identical over 9 bases. Germline assignment: CDR1 MNHEY and CDR2 SMNVEV (reference sequence). This CDR3 has 14 residues. The V gene end was trimmed by 7 bases and the J gene end by 2 bases; junction bases not matched to a gene: 5. DNA of the CDR3: TGTGCCAGCATTGGGACAGGGCATAACACTGAAGCTTTCTTT. Its protein product is CASIGTGHNTEAFF.

This clonotype was counted many times. The CDR3 coding sequence is TGCAGTGCTAAACCGGGACTAGCGGATCCCTACGAGCAGTACTTC. Its protein is CSAKPGLADPYEQYF. This chain joins TRBV20-1 and TRBJ2-7; 11 nucleotides line up with TRBD2. The V gene's germline CDR1 is DFQATT and CDR2 SNEGSKA (reference sequence). Trimming cost V 4 bases and J 2 bases; bases outside gene matches: 7. The CDR3 loop spans 15 amino acids.

V and J are TRBV6-2 or TRBV6-3 and TRBJ2-2, with TRBD2 matching 10 bases. The germline gives CDR1 MNHEY, CDR2 SVGEGT. After removal of 8 bases from V and 2 bases from J, the junction contained 2 bases not matched to a gene. This CDR3 is built from 14 residues. The DNA of the CDR3 is TGTGCCAGCGGACTAGCGGATAACACCGGGGAGCTGTTTTTT. It encodes CASGLADNTGELFF.

The chain combines TRBV12-3 or TRBV12-4 with TRBJ1-6, with D hard to call. The ends were cut back, 1 base at V and 7 bases at J, with 11 bases in the middle. The CDR3 is 15 residues long. CDR3 residues: CASSLDDTGNSPLHF. In nucleotides, the CDR3 is TGTGCCAGCAGTTTAGACGACACCGGGAATTCACCCCTCCACTTT.

V and J are TRBV18 and TRBJ2-1; 10 bases agree with TRBD1. CDR3 length: 17 amino acids. Germline-derived CDR1 and CDR2 are KGHSH and LQKENI. The J segment lost 4 bases and the V segment lost 3 bases, leaving 9 bases of the junction unmatched. DNA for the CDR3: TGTGCCAGCTCACCCAATGACGCGGGACAGGGGTACAATGAGCAGTTCTTC. It yields the protein CASSPNDAGQGYNEQFF.

This clonotype was found a few times. V and J are TRBV7-9 and TRBJ2-1; maybe TRBD1 (6 bases). Germline V gene data show CDR1 as SEHNR and CDR2 as FQNEAQ (reference sequence). V lost 5 bases and J lost 9, with 23 bases in between. This CDR3 contains 16 residues. The DNA of the CDR3 is TGTGCCAGCAGCCCAGGGGTTAGGAGTCGGGATGGTGAGCAGTTCTTC. Encoded protein: CASSPGVRSRDGEQFF.

The chain uses TRBV11-2 and TRBJ2-2; D remains ambiguous. The CDR3 covers 14 residues. Trimming left V 5 bases short and J 1 base short, with 8 bases between. Germline V gene sequence: CDR1 SGHAT, CDR2 FQNNGV. The CDR3 spells CASSADLNTGELFF. DNA for the CDR3: TGTGCCAGCAGCGCCGACCTGAACACCGGGGAGCTGTTTTTT.

The rearrangement joins TRBV12-3 or TRBV12-4 to TRBJ1-6; D may be TRBD1 (6 bases). V lost 6 bases and J 3 bases, leaving 12 bases between the germline ends. The CDR3 is 15 residues long. CDR3 bases: TGTGCCAGCAGGCAGGGGACGCTCTATAATTCACCCCTCCACTTT. This sequence encodes CASRQGTLYNSPLHF.

The CDR3 DNA reads TGCGCCAGCAGCGCCGGGACAGGGGGCCACGAGCAGTACTTC. It is translated as CASSAGTGGHEQYF. J is TRBJ2-7 and V is TRBV5-1; 12 positions match TRBD1. The germline gives CDR1 SGHRS, CDR2 YFSETQ. This CDR3 contains 14 residues. Trimming removed 4 bases from V and 5 bases from J; junction bases left unmatched: 4.

The sample holds many counts of this clonotype. V is TRBV20-1 and J is TRBJ1-2; no firm D call. Germline V lookup: CDR1 DFQATT, CDR2 SNEGSKA (reference sequence). This CDR3 is 13 amino acids long. Trimming took off 1 base at V and 1 base at J, with 7 bases between the two ends. The CDR3 DNA reads as TGCAGTGCTAGAGTGTACAGTAACTATGGCTACACCTTC. It is translated as CSARVYSNYGYTF.

This clonotype was seen ten or more times. The CDR3 coding sequence is TGTGCCAGCAGTTTATCCCGGGACAGGGTATACAATGAGCAGTTCTTC. This sequence encodes CASSLSRDRVYNEQFF. The chain couples TRBV12-3 or TRBV12-4 to TRBJ2-1, with 9 bases lining up with TRBD1. The CDR3 is 16 residues long. Trimming took 2 bases from V and 4 from J; bases not matched to a gene: 6.

This clonotype has just a few counts. This rearrangement joins TRBV20-1 to TRBJ1-1, with D maybe TRBD1 (5 bases). The CDR3 is 13 residues long. Germline V gene lookup returns CDR1 DFQATT and CDR2 SNEGSKA (reference sequence). With 0 bases removed from V and 5 bases from J, the gap between germline ends came to 10 bases. The CDR3 nucleotides read TGCAGTGCTAGAGATTCCCGGGGGACTGAAGCTTTCTTT. This translates into CSARDSRGTEAFF.

The chain recombines TRBV20-1 with TRBJ1-2, with no clear D. Germline CDR1 reads DFQATT; CDR2 reads SNEGSKA (reference sequence). The CDR3 has 8 residues. DNA for the CDR3: TGCAGCTTGTCGGGCTACACCTTC. Amino acid sequence: CSLSGYTF.

This clonotype was observed at least ten times. The rearrangement links TRBV20-1 to TRBJ2-1; 7 bases line up with TRBD2. CDR1 is DFQATT and CDR2 is SNEGSKA in the germline V gene (reference sequence). This CDR3 comprises 16 residues. V dropped 6 bases and J dropped 3; count of bases not matched to a gene: 14. The CDR3 sequence is CSALGREDEGYNEQFF. As DNA, the CDR3 is TGCAGTGCCCTAGGTCGGGAGGACGAAGGCTACAATGAGCAGTTCTTC.

This chain links TRBV11-1 with TRBJ2-3, with TRBD2 identical over 14 bases. With V trimmed by 0 bases and J by 5 bases, 7 bases remained unmatched. Germline CDR1 and CDR2: SGHAT and FQDESV (reference sequence). CDR3 length: 18 residues. In nucleotides, the CDR3 is TGTGCCAGCAGCTTAGCGCGGGGACTAGCGGGAGAGGGAGATACGCAGTATTTT. Its protein product is CASSLARGLAGEGDTQYF.

This clonotype was seen at least ten times. The chain joins TRBV6-2 or TRBV6-3 to TRBJ2-1; 7 bases match TRBD1. Germline CDR1 MNHEY, CDR2 SVGEGT. CDR3 size: 14 residues. The trim removed 4 bases at V and 7 bases at J, leaving 7 bases unmatched. DNA for the CDR3: TGTGCCAGCAGTTCCGGGACAGTGCGAAATGAGCAGTTCTTC. This translates into CASSSGTVRNEQFF.

There are many counts of this clonotype. The V call is TRBV7-3, the J call TRBJ1-1; D is undetermined. The CDR3 runs 13 residues. Between the trimmed V and J ends, which lost 4 bases and 4 bases, there was a span of 10 bases. CDR1 is SGHTA, CDR2 FQGTGA, per germline. The CDR3 DNA follows: TGTGCCAGCAGCTACTCGTATGGCACTGAAGCTTTCTTT. It yields the protein CASSYSYGTEAFF.

This clonotype was counted at least ten times. The V and J genes are TRBV7-8 and TRBJ2-7; D possibly corresponds to TRBD1 (6 bases). Trimming took off 5 bases at V and 2 bases at J, with 13 bases between the two ends. There are 14 residues in the CDR3. CDR1 and CDR2 from the germline V gene are SGHVS and FQNEAQ. The CDR3 sequence is CASSPDRMTYEQYF. The CDR3 nucleotides are TGTGCCAGCAGCCCTGACAGGATGACCTACGAGCAGTACTTC.

V is TRBV7-2 and J is TRBJ2-7; the D call may be TRBD1 or TRBD2 (6 bases each). From germline, CDR1 is SGHTA and CDR2 FQGNSA. V lost 8 bases, J lost 2 bases, and 16 bases lay in between. CDR3 size: 14 residues. This chain's CDR3 is CASSPGGQPYEQYF. The DNA for the CDR3 is TGTGCCAGCTCACCCGGGGGACAACCCTACGAGCAGTACTTC.

This clonotype was counted ten times or more. The V gene is TRBV27, the J gene TRBJ2-3; D gene ambiguous. This CDR3 has 12 amino acids. Germline-derived CDR1 and CDR2 are MNHEY and SMNVEV (reference sequence). Trimming removed 3 bases from V and 9 bases from J, with 10 bases in between. This chain's CDR3 is CASSFNEITQYF. CDR3 coding DNA: TGTGCCAGCAGTTTCAATGAAATCACGCAGTATTTT.

This clonotype was counted ten times or more. The chain recombines TRBV2 with TRBJ2-2; D unresolved. V lost 0 bases and J lost 1, with 6 bases in between. Germline V gene sequence: CDR1 SNHLY, CDR2 FYNNEI. The CDR3 consists of 15 residues. Here the CDR3 reads CASSEARGNTGELFF. The CDR3 nucleotides are TGTGCCAGCAGTGAAGCTCGAGGGAACACCGGGGAGCTGTTTTTT.

This chain connects TRBV7-9 to TRBJ2-1; 10 bases agree with TRBD2. Germline values: CDR1 SEHNR, CDR2 FQNEAQ (reference sequence). CDR3 size: 14 residues. V was clipped by 3 bases and J by 12 bases; unmatched bases: 8. The CDR3: CASSFGTSVPSQFF. The CDR3 DNA sequence: TGTGCCAGCAGCTTTGGGACTAGCGTCCCGTCGCAGTTCTTC.

In its sample, this clonotype was seen many times. The chain links TRBV12-3 or TRBV12-4 to TRBJ2-5; TRBD1 aligns across 7 bases. V dropped 8 bases and J dropped 2; count of bases not matched to a gene: 8. This CDR3 spans 14 amino acids. The CDR3 region has the DNA TGTGCCAGCGTACCTAGGACAGGTCAAGAGACCCAGTACTTC. This encodes CASVPRTGQETQYF.

This clonotype was seen a few times. V gene TRBV3-1 combines with J gene TRBJ2-4; a possible D gene is TRBD1 (5 bases). This CDR3 comprises 16 residues. Trimming removed 2 bases at V and 6 bases at J, with 17 bases between. Germline V gene data show CDR1 as LGHDT and CDR2 as YNNKEL (reference sequence). The CDR3: CASSQPIGTGGNIQYF. The DNA for the CDR3 is TGTGCCAGCAGCCAACCGATTGGAACAGGCGGAAACATTCAGTACTTC.